This paragraph reports one T cell receptor (beta chain). The antigen remains unidentified. These data belong to a study of T cells expressing NK-cell markers. Study context: In sorted CD3+CD56+NKG2C+, CD3+CD56+NKG2C- and CD3+CD56-NKG2C+ T cells, TCR beta repertoires were obtained. Study findings and constraints: For over 5 donors, the dominant NKG2C+ clonotypes made up roughly 1.0-7.5% of their CD8+ T cells.

CDR3 length: 14 residues. What made the TCR beta cDNA was 5'RACE template switching with UMIs. TCRdb reprocessed the 5' RACE reads and stores each CDR3 protein as one record, lacking DNA. The sample table sets out over 200,000 distinct CDR3 sequences. Material for sequencing was blood T cells: a sorted CD56 or NKG2C T cell subset, CD4+ or CD8+ T cells, or bulk PBMC T cells (not recorded which). V is TRBV12-3 or TRBV12-4 and J is TRBJ1-2; TCRdb's D gene call, TRBD1, goes unchecked for lack of DNA. This receptor was taken from a man aged 18 to 35 in good health. CDR3 sequence: CASRRGGTAYGYTF.